This is a list of T cell receptor beta chains from one sample in a study of human T cells and chemical hapten exposure. One entry per CDR3 protein results from TCRdb running MiXCR on the RACE reads. The data show 180,000 or so distinct CDR3 sequences, about 14% seen once. This specimen was whole blood, taken in connection with sensitization to the hapten diphenylcyclopropenone (DPC). These receptors were taken from a woman in her twenties or thirties with alopecia areata. Some clones in this sample may be carry-over from other donors' samples. The CDR3 runs from the conserved cysteine through the conserved F or W. The order of the fields is V gene, J gene, clone size, D gene, CDR3 protein, CDR3 DNA. D genes are given only for firm matches. Size is omitted from some rows. Given values are once, few, many or a class for expanded clones.

V: TRBV2
J: TRBJ2-1
size: many
D: TRBD1
CDR3: CATGTGNNEQFF
DNA: TGTGCCACCGGGACAGGAAACAATGAGCAGTTCTTC

V: TRBV7-6
J: TRBJ2-2
size: .
D: .
CDR3: CAIRGPAGELFF
DNA: TGTGCCATCCGGGGACCCGCCGGGGAGCTGTTTTTT

V: TRBV7-2
J: TRBJ1-2
size: few
D: .
CDR3: CASSLVAINYGYTF
DNA: TGTGCCAGCAGCTTAGTTGCGATTAACTATGGCTACACCTTC

V: TRBV4-1
J: TRBJ1-5
size: .
D: .
CDR3: CASSQEDLSNQPQHF
DNA: TGCGCCAGCAGCCAAGAGGACCTTAGCAATCAGCCCCAGCATTTT

V: TRBV4-2
J: TRBJ2-7
size: .
D: .
CDR3: CASSPEPGIVNYEQYF
DNA: TGTGCCAGCAGCCCCGAACCGGGAATCGTCAACTACGAGCAGTACTTC

V: TRBV29-1
J: TRBJ2-1
size: .
D: .
CDR3: CSVEPPGRIDEQFF
DNA: TGCAGCGTTGAGCCCCCGGGCCGTATCGATGAGCAGTTCTTC

V: TRBV28
J: TRBJ1-1
size: once
D: .
CDR3: CASSPVSTKNTEAFF
DNA: TGTGCCAGCAGTCCTGTGAGCACAAAGAACACTGAAGCTTTCTTT

V: TRBV27
J: TRBJ2-5
size: .
D: .
CDR3: CAAGIKTQYF
DNA: TGTGCCGCGGGGATCAAGACCCAGTACTTC

V: TRBV12-3/TRBV12-4
J: TRBJ2-1
size: few
D: .
CDR3: CASTTAGAAQFF
DNA: TGTGCCAGCACCACGGCAGGGGCAGCCCAGTTCTTC

V: TRBV6-6
J: TRBJ1-1
size: .
D: .
CDR3: CASRYREARAEAFF
DNA: TGTGCCAGCAGATACAGGGAAGCACGGGCTGAAGCTTTCTTT

V: TRBV28
J: TRBJ2-3
size: .
D: TRBD2
CDR3: CASSNGGLEARTQYF
DNA: TGTGCCAGCAGTAATGGGGGACTAGAAGCTCGTACGCAGTATTTT

V: TRBV4-3
J: TRBJ2-1
size: few
D: TRBD1
CDR3: CASSYRDRGAEQFF
DNA: TGCGCCAGCAGCTACCGGGACAGGGGAGCTGAGCAGTTCTTC

V: TRBV7-8
J: TRBJ2-1
size: few
D: TRBD1
CDR3: CASRRGRAGFGEQFF
DNA: TGTGCCAGCAGAAGGGGGCGAGCTGGGTTTGGTGAGCAGTTCTTC

V: TRBV14
J: TRBJ1-1
size: many
D: .
CDR3: CASSRAGRWGDVTEAFF
DNA: TGTGCCAGCAGCCGAGCTGGGAGATGGGGGGATGTTACTGAAGCTTTCTTT

V: TRBV3-1
J: TRBJ1-4
size: few
D: .
CDR3: CASSRNQGPNEKLFF
DNA: TGTGCCAGCAGCCGAAATCAGGGTCCAAATGAAAAACTGTTTTTT

V: TRBV6-1
J: TRBJ2-3
size: few
D: .
CDR3: CASSLPPGATDTQYF
DNA: TGTGCCAGCAGTCTTCCCCCGGGGGCCACAGATACGCAGTATTTT

V: TRBV29-1
J: TRBJ1-2
size: .
D: .
CDR3: CSVEEGTANYGYTF
DNA: TGCAGCGTTGAGGAGGGAACGGCTAACTATGGCTACACCTTC

V: TRBV5-4
J: TRBJ1-1
size: many
D: TRBD1
CDR3: CASSFPGQGLTEAFF
DNA: TGTGCCAGCAGCTTCCCGGGACAGGGGCTCACTGAAGCTTTCTTT

V: TRBV28
J: TRBJ1-5
size: many
D: TRBD1
CDR3: CASSRYRGLSNQPQHF
DNA: TGTGCCAGCAGTAGATACAGGGGGCTTAGCAATCAGCCCCAGCATTTT

V: TRBV7-2
J: TRBJ1-1
size: .
D: TRBD1
CDR3: CASSTTGASSFF
DNA: TGTGCCAGCAGCACGACAGGGGCTTCGTCTTTCTTT

V: TRBV5-1
J: TRBJ1-1
size: many
D: TRBD1
CDR3: CASSFQGERTEAFF
DNA: TGCGCCAGCAGCTTCCAGGGGGAGCGTACTGAAGCTTTCTTT

V: TRBV4-3
J: TRBJ2-3
size: .
D: TRBD2
CDR3: CASSRGTSGDGTDTQYF
DNA: TGCGCCAGCAGCCGCGGGACTAGCGGGGATGGCACAGATACGCAGTATTTT

V: TRBV27
J: TRBJ2-3
size: many
D: .
CDR3: CASSFSDTQYF
DNA: TGTGCCAGCAGTTTCTCAGATACGCAGTATTTT

V: TRBV29-1
J: TRBJ1-1
size: .
D: TRBD1
CDR3: CSAGLGQGLITEAFF
DNA: TGCAGCGCCGGACTTGGACAGGGGTTGATCACTGAAGCTTTCTTT

V: TRBV18
J: TRBJ1-4
size: .
D: TRBD1
CDR3: CASSPVQGPNEKLFF
DNA: TGTGCCAGCTCACCGGTACAGGGGCCTAATGAAAAACTGTTTTTT

V: TRBV25-1
J: TRBJ2-1
size: .
D: TRBD2
CDR3: CASSESPGQIAGGGRNEQFF
DNA: TGTGCCAGCAGTGAGAGCCCGGGACAGATAGCGGGAGGGGGTCGGAATGAGCAGTTCTTC

V: TRBV6-1
J: TRBJ2-3
size: few
D: TRBD2
CDR3: CASSEGTRPGTDTQYF
DNA: TGTGCCAGCAGTGAAGGGACTAGGCCGGGCACAGATACGCAGTATTTT

V: TRBV28
J: TRBJ2-7
size: .
D: .
CDR3: CASKAGSSYEQYF
DNA: TGTGCCAGCAAGGCGGGAAGCTCCTACGAGCAGTACTTC

V: TRBV7-9
J: TRBJ1-2
size: many
D: .
CDR3: CASSLEYPLNYGYTF
DNA: TGTGCCAGCAGCTTAGAGTACCCACTCAACTATGGCTACACCTTC

V: TRBV9
J: TRBJ1-6
size: few
D: TRBD1
CDR3: CASSVGQGNSPLHF
DNA: TGTGCCAGCAGCGTAGGACAGGGGAATTCACCCCTCCACTTT

V: TRBV3-1
J: TRBJ1-5
size: few
D: .
CDR3: CASSQATENQPQHF
DNA: TGTGCCAGCAGCCAGGCGACAGAGAATCAGCCCCAGCATTTT

V: TRBV18
J: TRBJ1-4
size: .
D: .
CDR3: CASSLVADGPLITNEKLFF
DNA: TGTGCCAGCTCACTCGTGGCGGACGGCCCTTTGATAACTAATGAAAAACTGTTTTTT

V: TRBV4-3
J: TRBJ1-3
size: .
D: .
CDR3: CASSPEPGNTIYF
DNA: TGCGCCAGCAGCCCGGAGCCTGGAAACACCATATATTTT